Listed here are 26 T cell receptor beta chains from one sample, sequenced in a study of blood T cell repertoires in COVID-19. The repertoire was sequenced with immunoSEQ multiplex PCR; TCRdb's copy has only in-frame clones and lacks some. The table shows roughly 230,000 clones, with 83% occurring only once. Source material: peripheral blood. Receptor source: a human donor in a cohort sampled during active COVID-19.

The DNA of the CDR3 is TGTGCCAGCAGCTTAGGGCGGGGGGCTATGGTTTACGAGCAGTACTTC. As protein: CASSLGRGAMVYEQYF. This rearrangement joins TRBV7-9 to TRBJ2-7; 8 nucleotides agree with TRBD2. Germline values: CDR1 SEHNR, CDR2 FQNEAQ (reference sequence). The CDR3 is made up of 16 amino acids. The V gene end was trimmed by 1 base and the J gene end by 4 bases; junction bases not matched to a gene: 9.

The table lists this clone with a count of one. This chain links TRBV18 with TRBJ1-1, with D hard to call. The length of the CDR3 is 14 residues. The V end lost 0 bases, the J end lost 0 bases, and 5 bases lay between the germline ends. CDR1 and CDR2 (germline): KGHSH, LQKENI. The CDR3: CASSPPAVNTEAFF. The DNA of the CDR3 is TGTGCCAGCTCACCACCGGCAGTGAACACTGAAGCTTTCTTT.

The chain is built from TRBV4-2 and TRBJ2-5; TRBD2 is a possible D gene (8 bases). Trimming removed 1 base at V and 5 bases at J, with 17 bases between. Germline CDR1 and CDR2: LGHNA and YNFKEQ. This CDR3 region has 16 residues. The CDR3 DNA reads TGTGCCAGCAGCCAAGGTCGACAGGGCGGGGGGGAGACCCAGTACTTC. Translated, it gives CASSQGRQGGGETQYF.

The rearrangement uses TRBV5-4 and TRBJ2-2; TRBD2 is a possible D gene (6 bases). Germline CDR1 and CDR2: SGHNT and YYREEE (reference sequence). The CDR3 is 17 residues long. V was cut by 4 bases and J by 4 bases, with 20 bases left in between. The CDR3 spells CASSTAVGRSSTGELFF. The CDR3 nucleotides read TGTGCCAGCAGCACCGCCGTGGGGAGGTCGAGCACCGGGGAGCTGTTTTTT.

The CDR3 reads CASSRTGGSYSYEQYF. CDR3 nucleotide sequence: TGTGCCAGCTCACGAACGGGGGGGTCGTACTCCTACGAGCAGTACTTC. The chain employs TRBV18 and TRBJ2-7; TRBD2 matches at 8 bases. V lost 4 bases and J lost 0; bases outside the gene matches: 8. CDR3 length: 16 amino acids. Germline V gene data show CDR1 as KGHSH and CDR2 as LQKENI.

The chain is built from TRBV19 and TRBJ1-6, with TRBD1 as a possible D gene (5 bases). The V end was cut by 6 bases, the J end by 3 bases, with 15 bases between. This CDR3 is 16 amino acids long. Germline V gene data show CDR1 as LNHDA and CDR2 as SQIVND (reference sequence). The CDR3 DNA sequence: TGTGCCAGTAGCGAACCTGGGACTTACTATAATTCACCCCTCCACTTT. The encoded protein is CASSEPGTYYNSPLHF.

Comments on this clone: Additional DNA sequences in this sample encode the identical CDR3. This chain links TRBV24-1 with TRBJ2-1, with 9 bases identical to TRBD2. Looked up from germline, CDR1 is KGHDR and CDR2 is SFDVKD. This CDR3 contains 17 residues. Trimming took 2 bases from V and 0 from J; bases not matched to a gene: 4. The CDR3 sequence is CATSDSSGRRSYNEQFF. CDR3 bases: TGTGCCACCAGTGATTCCAGCGGGAGGCGCTCCTACAATGAGCAGTTCTTC.

The chain combines TRBV6-2 or TRBV6-3 with TRBJ2-2; 7 positions match TRBD2. V was clipped by 2 bases and J by 5 bases; unmatched bases: 8. CDR3 length: 16 residues. CDR1 and CDR2 (germline): MNHEY, SVGEGT. Written as DNA, the CDR3 is TGTGCCAGCAGTTACCGAGCGGGGTTACATACCGGGGAGCTGTTTTTT. Encoded protein: CASSYRAGLHTGELFF.

The chain carries TRBV5-1 and TRBJ1-1; the D gene is possibly TRBD1 (6 bases). With 0 bases removed from V and 2 bases from J, the gap between germline ends came to 14 bases. Per germline, CDR1 SGHRS and CDR2 YFSETQ. The CDR3 covers 16 residues. CDR3 in amino acids: CASSLGRGAGNTEAFF. The CDR3 DNA follows: TGCGCCAGCAGCTTGGGCAGGGGAGCCGGCAACACTGAAGCTTTCTTT.

V and J are TRBV5-6 and TRBJ1-6; D is possibly TRBD1 (6 bases). The CDR3 is made up of 14 amino acids. Germline CDR1 and CDR2: SGHDT and YYEEEE. The germline V and J ends were trimmed by 4 bases and 4 bases, with 9 bases remaining between them. Written as DNA, the CDR3 is TGTGCCAGCAGCCCGGGACATTATAATTCACCCCTCCACTTT. This sequence encodes CASSPGHYNSPLHF.

The V and J genes are TRBV6-2 or TRBV6-3 and TRBJ1-2; D possibly corresponds to TRBD1 (5 bases). This CDR3 is built from 13 residues. The ends were cut back, 6 bases at V and 6 bases at J, with 14 bases in the middle. CDR1 is MNHEY, CDR2 SVGEGT, per germline. Here the CDR3 reads CASSLRTGNGYTF. In nucleotides, the CDR3 is TGTGCCAGCAGCCTGAGAACAGGCAATGGCTACACCTTC.

The genes are TRBV11-2 and TRBJ2-5; D unclear. Germline V gene sequence: CDR1 SGHAT, CDR2 FQNNGV. The CDR3 consists of 15 residues. Between the trimmed V and J ends, which lost 0 bases and 6 bases, there was a span of 14 bases. The chain's CDR3 is CASSLDIPGKKTQYF. The CDR3 DNA reads as TGTGCCAGCAGCTTAGATATCCCGGGTAAGAAGACCCAGTACTTC. The full variable domain, in which reference TRBV11-2 and TRBJ2-5 provide the parts outside the CDR3, is EAGVAQSPRYKIIEKRQSVAFWCNPISGHATLYWYQQILGQGPKLLIQFQNNGVVDDSQLPKDRFSAERLKGVDSTLKIQPAKLEDSAVYLCASSLDIPGKKTQYFGPGTRLLVL.

The genes are TRBV7-2 and TRBJ2-5, with D tentatively TRBD2 (5 bases). Germline V gene sequence: CDR1 SGHTA, CDR2 FQGNSA. V lost 1 base to trimming and J lost 2 bases, with 11 bases between them. The CDR3 loop spans 15 amino acids. CDR3 sequence: CASSLGGLTQETQYF. CDR3 in DNA: TGTGCCAGCAGCTTAGGAGGACTCACTCAAGAGACCCAGTACTTC. The full variable domain, its missing parts supplied by reference TRBV7-2 and TRBJ2-5, is GAGVSQSPSNKVTEKGKDVELRCDPISGHTALYWYRQSLGQGLEFLIYFQGNSAPDKSGLPSDRFSAERTGGSVSTLTIQRTQQEDSAVYLCASSLGGLTQETQYFGPGTRLLVL.

The V gene is TRBV5-1, the J gene TRBJ2-3; 9 bases align to TRBD1. Germline V CDR1 and CDR2: SGHRS, YFSETQ. V dropped 4 bases and J dropped 5; count of bases not matched to a gene: 5. CDR3 length equals 14 residues. This chain's CDR3 is CASSLDRGGDTQYF. DNA of the CDR3: TGCGCCAGCAGCCTAGACAGGGGGGGAGATACGCAGTATTTT.

This chain uses TRBV27 with TRBJ2-1, with 10 bases matching TRBD2. J was trimmed by 9 bases and V by 2 bases; bases with no gene match: 4. This CDR3 is 14 amino acids long. Germline V gene lookup returns CDR1 MNHEY and CDR2 SMNVEV (reference sequence). CDR3 region: CASSLLAGDGEQFF. The DNA for the CDR3 is TGTGCCAGCAGTTTACTAGCGGGGGATGGTGAGCAGTTCTTC.

The chain combines TRBV19 with TRBJ2-2; D gene unclear. This CDR3 contains 14 residues. V was pared by 5 bases and J by 4 bases, with 11 bases between. Germline CDR1 LNHDA, CDR2 SQIVND (reference sequence). CDR3 coding DNA: TGTGCCAGTAGTCCCCGCGGCGGCACCGGGGAGCTGTTTTTT. Residues: CASSPRGGTGELFF.

The chain has TRBV6-5 and TRBJ1-2, with D perhaps TRBD1 (6 bases). From germline, CDR1 is MNHEY and CDR2 SVGAGI. V lost 8 bases and J 8 bases, leaving 12 bases between the germline ends. The CDR3 has 11 amino acids. CDR3 residues: CASGNREGYTF. In DNA form, the CDR3 reads TGTGCCAGCGGAAACAGGGAGGGCTACACCTTC.

This clone has only a few counts. V gene TRBV2 combines with J gene TRBJ1-6; D possibly corresponds to TRBD1 (5 bases). Trimming removed 6 bases from V and 7 bases from J, with 16 bases in between. There are 15 residues in the CDR3. In germline, CDR1 is SNHLY, CDR2 FYNNEI. DNA of the CDR3: TGTGCCAGCAGCCAGACAGACGGCGAAAATTCACCCCTCCACTTT. This translates into CASSQTDGENSPLHF.

In this sample, this clone turned up once. The rearrangement uses TRBV13 and TRBJ2-7, with D possibly matching TRBD2 (6 bases). The CDR3 sequence is 15 residues long. Germline values: CDR1 PRHDT, CDR2 FYEKMQ (reference sequence). V was shortened by 5 bases and J by 4 bases, with 18 bases between the two germline ends. The DNA of the CDR3 is TGTGCCAGCAGCACGGGAGATAAGGGCTTTTACGAGCAGTACTTC. It codes for CASSTGDKGFYEQYF.

In its sample, this clone was seen many times. The rearrangement uses TRBV24-1 and TRBJ1-5, with TRBD1 matching 9 bases. There are 16 residues in the CDR3. Trimming at V came to 3 bases and at J to 5 bases, leaving 7 bases not matched to a gene. From germline, CDR1 is KGHDR and CDR2 SFDVKD. This CDR3 is CATSDTRDRVYQPQHF. The CDR3 coding sequence is TGTGCCACCAGTGATACCCGGGACAGGGTTTATCAGCCCCAGCATTTT.

This rearrangement joins TRBV2 to TRBJ2-1; 9 nucleotides align to TRBD2. CDR3 size: 16 residues. V lost 4 bases, J lost 8 bases, and 12 bases stayed unmatched. Germline V CDR1 and CDR2: SNHLY, FYNNEI. The DNA for the CDR3 is TGTGCCAGCAGTGTCAAATCGGGACTAGCTTTTCATGAGCAGTTCTTC. Amino acid sequence: CASSVKSGLAFHEQFF.

The J gene is TRBJ2-5, the V gene TRBV12-3 or TRBV12-4; D perhaps matches TRBD1 (5 bases). With 6 bases removed from V and 10 bases from J, the gap between germline ends came to 15 bases. The CDR3 runs to 12 residues. In nucleotides, the CDR3 is TGTGCCAGCAGCACGACAGCGAGTGACCAGTACTTC. Encoded protein: CASSTTASDQYF.

This chain uses TRBV2 with TRBJ2-2, with a possible D match to TRBD2 (6 bases). This CDR3 has 14 amino acids. Trimming took 7 bases from V and 0 from J, leaving 9 bases between them. From germline, CDR1 is SNHLY and CDR2 FYNNEI. The CDR3, as DNA: TGTGCCAGCACCCCGGGGGCGAACACCGGGGAGCTGTTTTTT. Translation: CASTPGANTGELFF.

The rearrangement uses TRBV7-2 and TRBJ1-2; 10 positions agree with TRBD1. The CDR3 length is 15 residues. Trimming cost V 0 bases and J 4 bases; bases outside gene matches: 2. The germline V gene has CDR1 SGHTA and CDR2 FQGNSA. CDR3 nucleotide sequence: TGTGCCAGCAGCTTAGCGGGACAGGGGTCCTATGGCTACACCTTC. It is translated as CASSLAGQGSYGYTF.

This clone showed up just once. This chain connects TRBV5-1 to TRBJ2-5; 9 bases line up with TRBD2. CDR1 and CDR2 from the germline V gene are SGHRS and YFSETQ. With V trimmed by 0 bases and J by 4 bases, 7 bases remained unmatched. CDR3 length: 16 amino acids. CDR3 DNA: TGCGCCAGCAGCTTGGCCGCAGGGGGACTAGCAGAGACCCAGTACTTC. This translates into CASSLAAGGLAETQYF.

The chain is built from TRBV19 and TRBJ2-5; 9 bases map to TRBD1. CDR1 and CDR2 from the germline V gene are LNHDA and SQIVND (reference sequence). Unmatched junction bases numbered 9, after V lost 10 bases and J lost 9 bases. The CDR3 loop spans 12 amino acids. In DNA form, the CDR3 reads TGTGCCACTGACGGACAGGGGACGCCCCAGTACTTC. It encodes CATDGQGTPQYF.